In this sample, the clone carrying this TCR beta chain turned up a few times. What it recognizes is unknown. TCRdb re-derived calls from the 5' RACE reads in MiXCR, one entry per CDR3 protein. The sample shows 15,000 to 20,000 distinct CDR3 sequences, about 6% of them seen only once. The sample belongs to a study of spatial heterogeneity in lung cancer. Turning to the study itself: Sequences of the beta chain were consistently detected in greater numbers than alpha-chain sequences.

Regarding time point: sample taken at primary tumor resection. Donors were 72 untreated early-stage non-small cell lung cancer patients. Whole-study findings and limits: Estimated TCR-seq coverage of tumor T cells was only approximately 7% for alpha chains. For beta chains, the corresponding estimate was about 13%. Counts of expanded alpha and beta TCRs within tumors tracked the tumor nonsynonymous mutation count.

Germline lookup yields CDR1 MNHEY and CDR2 SVGAGI. The CDR3 contains 13 residues. The germline V and J ends were trimmed by 5 bases and 6 bases, with 13 bases remaining between them. The chain uses TRBV6-5 and TRBJ1-2; D possibly corresponds to TRBD1 (5 bases). The sequence was collected from a female donor with early-stage non-small cell lung cancer. Sequencing was performed on lung tumor tissue, taken at surgery. The DNA of the CDR3 is TGTGCCAGCAGTCCCCGGCAGGGCGATGGCTACACCTTC. Its translation is CASSPRQGDGYTF.